This T cell receptor beta chain was sequenced during a study of vaccination effects on CD4 cells after COVID-19. Antigen-specific CD4+ T cell clonotypes were called by their expansion after viral peptide-pool culture in ViraFEST. Subsequent to 10 days of culture, CD4+ T cells were isolated. Each participant received a vaccine that was either BNT162b2 or mRNA-1273, given as two doses. This clone was counted once. Its antigen is undetermined. Clones were read by immunoSEQ multiplex PCR, and TCRdb kept only the in-frame ones, dropping some. The table includes about 69,000 clones, 76% detected once. Germline-derived CDR1 and CDR2 are MNHEY and SVGAGI. Trimming pared 2 bases from V and 2 bases from J, leaving 6 bases between. The CDR3 is 13 amino acids.

This TCR derives from a human donor who received a COVID-19 vaccine. Sequencing used CD4+ T cells from PBMCs cultured with HCoV-OC43 spike peptides, obtained after COVID-19 vaccination. Subset given: HCoV-OC43 spike overlapping peptide pool stimulation. The chain recombines TRBV6-5 with TRBJ1-2; D not resolved. CDR3 in amino acids: CASSYDTNYGYTF. The CDR3 DNA is TGTGCCAGCAGTTACGACACGAACTATGGCTACACCTTC.